Described below is a single T cell receptor (beta chain) sequence and its context. Its antigen remains unidentified. The data are from a study of T-cell memory formation after mild COVID-19. Sample barcodes and UMIs were carried by the TCR alpha and TCR beta cDNA libraries that 5'RACE generated with constant-segment primers. One entry per CDR3 protein results from TCRdb running MiXCR on the 5' RACE reads. The sample lists around 370,000 distinct CDR3 sequences; 20% to 25% were seen once. Trimming removed 3 bases at V and 5 bases at J, with 16 bases between. The CDR3 is made up of 15 amino acids. Study outcomes and limitations: Cross-reactive memory apparently joined, as some responding clones appeared in pre-infection memory. CD4+ clones that contracted lay mainly in CM and EM; CD8+ ones lay in EMRA. Day 15 to 85 contractors were CD4/CD8 balanced; later expanders leaned CD4+.

This TCR was sampled from an adult woman who had mild COVID-19 (a few samples of this study predate the infection). Cell type and time point are not known. This chain joins TRBV12-3 or TRBV12-4 and TRBJ2-5; TRBD1 might be the D (6 bases). The sample consisted of PBMCs or a T cell subset sorted from them (not recorded which). The CDR3 region has the DNA TGTGCCAGCAGTTTTAGCAGGGGCTCAGGGGAGACCCAGTACTTC. This translates into CASSFSRGSGETQYF.